This TCR beta chain originates from a study of T cell responses to AZD1222 COVID-19 vaccine. This table comes from immunoSEQ multiplex PCR, and its TCRdb copy is limited to in-frame clones, with some not included. The data contain about 180,000 clones, around nine tenths of them singletons. This CDR3 spans 14 amino acids. V was trimmed by 7 bases and J by 1 base, leaving 11 bases between them. Germline V CDR1 and CDR2: MNHEY, SVGAGI. The receptor was derived from an adult in good health. The specimen comprised peripheral blood, sampled on day 0 of AZD1222 vaccination. V and J are TRBV6-5 and TRBJ1-5, with D maybe TRBD1 (5 bases). Here the CDR3 reads CASNPGGSNQPQHF. The CDR3 DNA reads as TGTGCCAGCAACCCGGGGGGGAGCAATCAGCCCCAGCATTTT.